This TCR beta chain was sequenced for a study of cytomegalovirus exposure and HLA in healthy donors (TCRdb year 2017). Study-wide context: According to an earlier analysis of a few hundred of the donors, 150 million to 200 million T cells yielded roughly 110 million unique TCR beta sequences and about 280 Gb of sequence data. Every repertoire in the discovery cohort had been generated on one and the same sequencing platform. Rather than drawing on any new phenotypic data, the later analysis identified candidate immune exposures from TCR beta sequences and the way those sequences occurred across donors. Besides the first cohort of about 730 subjects, a separate validation cohort made up of 95 to 150 different subjects was used. In a later genetic analysis, genome-wide SNP genotypes for about 55% of the roughly 700 donors were used, and that subset was treated as a discovery cohort. Roughly 300 gigabases of sequencing data and 70 million to 95 million unique TCR sequences made up an early release that covered several hundred HLA-typed donors. To predict cytomegalovirus infection status, the study combined high-throughput TCR immunosequencing, statistical association of individual TCRs with disease status, and machine learning. Alongside the repertoire data, information on donor age, sex, ethnicity and CMV serostatus was compiled. The genetic ancestry cluster associated with self-reported Caucasian donors included over 65% of the roughly 390 genotyped donors. The T cell repertoires of 670 or so subjects were profiled by immunosequencing and related to cytomegalovirus serostatus. The study aimed to test whether cataloging public T cell receptors could reveal signatures of past pathogen exposure. To study patterns of TCR occurrence, a later analysis re-analyzed previously published TCR beta repertoires from 666 donors and added high-resolution HLA genotyping. An earlier analysis of approximately 500 of the donors applied high-throughput TCR beta sequencing to assess whether each TCR beta V gene segment acted as functional or pseudogenic. Roughly 5 DR-DQ haplotypes were handled as single units for association and clustering because linkage in the cohort was strong. HLA typing included class I and class II loci at four-digit resolution. The number of typed donors differed by locus: about 629-630 for A, B, C, DRB1 and DQB1; approximately 520 for DQA1; 606 for DPA1; and approximately 450 for DPB1. Across approximately 420 genotyped donors of the cohort, an average of approximately 240,000 unique TCR beta nucleotide sequences per donor were sequenced, and 15% to 20% of those sequences were non-productive.

Inclusive of the bounding cysteine and phenylalanine, the CDR3 is 14 residues long. The only DNA kept is the CDR3, 42 bases in frame from the first base. Between the V and J ends, shortened by 2 bases and 0 bases respectively, the junction contains 6 bases. From the germline V gene, CDR1 is SNHLY and CDR2 is FYNNEI. The cohort was made up of about 610 healthy bone marrow donors. All cohort members were sampled while nominally healthy, although unrecorded immune exposures were likely present. The donor was CMV seronegative and belonged to the group of 380 or so seronegative cohort members. A peripheral blood sample was collected from each donor, and TCR beta sequencing was performed on peripheral blood mononuclear cells. The Qiagen DNeasy Blood Extraction Kit was used to extract genomic DNA from the blood cell samples. Details on this clone: The antigen this receptor binds is unknown. No per-base quality is available; no much larger clone lies one base away.

Here is what the overall study found, with its caveats: About 17 rarely observed V segments, including chromosome 9 orphons, were excluded from the earlier analysis of almost 600 of the donors because counts were too low. Because HLA typing was missing for some donors at each locus, association tests included only the typed subset. Three of the identified cytomegalovirus-associated TCR beta chains were confirmed in vitro to be specific for cytomegalovirus antigens. A cluster of highly shared sequence variants was judged likely to represent a technical artifact of the sequencing pipeline. When HLA alleles, especially DR and DQ, strongly co-occurred, TCR associations were difficult to assign to individual alleles. Some IMGT-functional V segments, including TRBV6-2 and TRBV6-3, could not be told apart with the 87-base-pair reads, so those segments were excluded. In a later analysis, most CMV-associated TCR beta chains were found to appear HLA-restricted, with HLA associations seemingly driven largely by CMV exposure. Most TCR sequences were seen in very few donors, while some public TCRs were found in many individuals. A later analysis reported that several top co-occurrence clusters appeared linked to parvovirus B19, influenza, CMV and Epstein-Barr virus. In both the original and validation cohorts, the classifier was reported to diagnose cytomegalovirus status with high specificity and sensitivity. In the study, some 180 TCR beta chains were listed as associated with cytomegalovirus. A later genetic analysis reported fewer N-insertions in productive TCRs among donors in an Asian-associated ancestry cluster than the roughly 700-donor mean. A further reported finding was that TCR beta sequences accurately predicted the HLA-A and HLA-B alleles for most subjects in the first cohort. Presence/absence analyses assumed roughly uniform sequencing depth across donors, an assumption that may not hold. The authors suggested that the approach could potentially be generalized to other disease states and immunological phenotypes. An association between a missense DCLRE1C variant and V-gene and J-gene trimming of TCR beta chains was found in a later genetic analysis and replicated in an independent cohort. Correlated functional status among segregating V segments might be attributable to linkage disequilibrium, but an unknown experimental factor could not be ruled out. CMV serostatus was the only immune exposure information available for the cohort. In a later analysis, the rate of TCR association differed among HLA loci, with DRB1 alleles having the most associated TCRs and HLA-C alleles having the fewest. In a later analysis, HLA-associated TCR beta chains showed more clonal expansion and lower generation probabilities than non-associated chains that were equally common. Specific HLA alleles were associated with more than 15,000 TCR beta sequences at a false discovery rate of 0.05 in a later analysis. The cohort was sequenced for TCR beta chains only, and without alpha or paired-chain data the features that could be detected were limited. An earlier analysis of several hundred of the donors showed that most TCR beta V segments appeared in productive rearrangements either about 87% or about 30% of the time, which broadly matched IMGT annotations.

Receptor amplification or capture employed the immunoSEQ multiplex PCR assay. For the multiplex PCR, a mixture combining 60 forward primers for TCR Vbeta segments and 13 reverse primers for TCR Jbeta segments was used. The CDR3 region of rearranged TCR beta genes was amplified from genomic DNA with a multiplex PCR assay. The amplified TCR beta libraries were sequenced on the Illumina HiSeq System as 87-base-pair reads. The paper's data handling went like this. Across the 666 repertoires, a later analysis counted approximately 75 million unique TCR beta chains, 9.5 million to 13 million of which were shared by at least two donors. A nearest-neighbor algorithm error-corrected the raw reads and collapsed the reads into unique sequences, merging closely related sequences to remove PCR and sequencing errors. Alignment of CDR3 sequences to IMGT reference sequences was used to assign V, D and J gene segments. For a sequence to be retained, a match of at least six nucleotides to both a V gene segment and a J gene segment was required. Rearrangements were called productive when the CDR3 lacked stop codons and stayed in frame with V and J; all others were non-productive. CDR3 was defined according to IMGT convention as the region running from the second conserved V-encoded cysteine to the conserved J-encoded phenylalanine. The earlier analysis of some 540 of the donors excluded any sequence lacking an unambiguous match to a single V gene segment. An earlier analysis of under 750 of the donors called V segments functional above 56.7% productive rearrangements and segregating when the between-donor standard deviation exceeded 5%. A statistical classification framework was built to diagnose cytomegalovirus status from the catalog of TCR beta chain sequences. In a later analysis, V and J genes were assigned by comparing TCR nucleotide sequences against IMGT/GENE-DB human TR gene sequences. In a later analysis, CDR3 sequences and most-parsimonious VDJ recombination scenarios were assigned using the TCRdist pipeline. In a later analysis, each TCR beta chain was defined by its CDR3 amino acid sequence together with its V-gene family, and reads without a unique V-gene family were excluded. As a way to deal with suspected cross-contamination and a sequencing artifact, a later analysis dropped over 550 nucleotide sequences that were highly shared and had low generation probability. In a later analysis, a clonal expansion index for each public chain was calculated from normalized within-repertoire ranks of inferred template counts. In a later analysis, generation probabilities were computed with a VDJ recombination model fitted to out-of-frame rearrangements, and the resulting probabilities were checked against IGoR. Hypergeometric tests were used in a later analysis to score TCR-TCR, TCR-HLA and TCR-CMV co-occurrence, with a repertoire-size bias correction applied to the TCR pairs. False discovery rates were estimated in a later analysis by permuting HLA or CMV assignments 20 times. In a later analysis, co-occurring TCRs were grouped using DBSCAN, with TCRdist sequence similarity added in when clustering inside HLA-allele-positive subsets. Repertoires with fewer than 30,000 or more than 120,000 public chains were left out of co-occurrence clustering, as were about 5 repertoires with anomalous nucleotide sharing. The source is immuneACCESS, and TCRdb retained only in-frame sequences with V and J called. Part of the clones is not carried over; for the studies checked, unresolved V genes explain less than half of this, and the remainder is unexplained. V, J and clone size are those of that table, while D and trimming were read from the DNA. In all, the sample holds roughly 100,000 clones, and roughly four fifths of those were seen once. 3% to 4% of the sample comes from the top ten.

In this chain, TRBV2 is recombined with TRBJ2-3; D gene: possibly TRBD1, on 6 matching bases. Sequenced sample: PBMCs. The clonotype originates from a man aged 40-55 years in good health and CMV-seronegative. The bases read TGTGCCAGCAGTGAACAGGGGAGCACAGATACGCAGTATTTT. The resulting protein is CASSEQGSTDTQYF.